The rows below give T cell receptor beta chains drawn from one sample of a study of cytomegalovirus exposure and HLA in healthy donors. Repertoires were generated with immunoSEQ multiplex PCR, while TCRdb's copy carries only in-frame clones and drops some. The sample lists roughly 230,000 clones; about 77% were seen once. Sequenced input: PBMCs. All receptors derive from a boy aged 5-17 years in good health and CMV-seronegative. Each CDR3 is given with its conserved first and last residue. D genes are given only for firm matches. A clone size is listed for some rows: how often the clone was seen (once, few, many), or a class if it is expanded.

clone_size j_call v_call d_call cdr3_nt cdr3_aa
- TRBJ1-1 TRBV29-1 - TGCAGCGTTGTGCCCAGGGTGGCGGTCGACACTGAAGCTTTCTTT CSVVPRVAVDTEAFF
few TRBJ1-6 TRBV9 TRBD1 TGTGCCAGCAGCGCGGGACAGGGGCCCACATATAATTCACCCCTCCACTTT CASSAGQGPTYNSPLHF
- TRBJ2-7 TRBV2 TRBD2 TGTGCCAGCAGTGAAGCCCCGGGAGGGCAAGGTGAGCAGTACTTC CASSEAPGGQGEQYF
- TRBJ1-2 TRBV12-5 - TGTGCTAGTGGTTTGGCGAGGCTTCTCAATCCCTATGGCTACACCTTC CASGLARLLNPYGYTF
- TRBJ2-1 TRBV29-1 - TGCAGCGTAAAAGGACTTTCATTCAATGAGCAGTTCTTC CSVKGLSFNEQFF
- TRBJ1-1 TRBV11-3 - TGTGCCAGCAGCCCACCCGGCACTGGAGGGGAAGCTTTCTTT CASSPPGTGGEAFF
- TRBJ2-1 TRBV7-3 TRBD1 TGTGCCAGCAGCCCCGGGACAGGGAACAATGAGCAGTTCTTC CASSPGTGNNEQFF
few TRBJ2-7 TRBV5-4 - TGTGCCAGCAGCTTGGGCGGGGTTTACGAGCAGTACTTC CASSLGGVYEQYF
- TRBJ1-2 TRBV7-3 - TGTGCCAGCAGCTTAGACGGAGTAACAGGTGGCTACACCTTC CASSLDGVTGGYTF
- TRBJ2-3 TRBV18 - TGTGCCAGCTCAGGACAGATAATGGGAGATACGCAGTATTTT CASSGQIMGDTQYF
- TRBJ1-2 TRBV27 - TGTGCCAGCAGTTATATGAGCGGTTTCTATGGCTACACCTTC CASSYMSGFYGYTF
- TRBJ2-7 TRBV30 - TGTGCCTGGAGTCGGGGACTTGACAGCACGAGGAACGAGCAGTACTTC CAWSRGLDSTRNEQYF
- TRBJ2-5 TRBV9 - TGTGCCAGCAGCCTGGGGGGGCGGCAAGAGACCCAGTACTTC CASSLGGRQETQYF
once TRBJ2-2 TRBV11-3 TRBD2 TGTGCCAGCAGCTTATCAGCAGGGAGGGCCGGGGAGCTGTTTTTT CASSLSAGRAGELFF
- TRBJ2-1 TRBV18 TRBD1 TGTGCCAGCTCACCACCCACGGGACAGGGCGTCTACAATGAGCAGTTCTTC CASSPPTGQGVYNEQFF
- TRBJ2-3 TRBV21-1 - TGTGCCAGCAGCAAGAACGGTATGCAGTATTTT CASSKNGMQYF
- TRBJ2-7 TRBV7-3 TRBD1 TGTGCCAGCAGCTTTACAGGGGTGGGCGAGCAGTACTTC CASSFTGVGEQYF
once TRBJ2-5 TRBV5-1 TRBD1 TGCGCCAGCAGCGGGACAGGGGTGGCTAGCGGACAAGAGACCCAGTACTTC CASSGTGVASGQETQYF
- TRBJ1-6 TRBV5-6 - TGTGCCAGCAGCTTAAGCAGGTTTGATTCACCCCTCCACTTT CASSLSRFDSPLHF
- TRBJ2-7 TRBV29-1 - TGCAGCGTGCGGACGACAGGATCCTCGGGCGAGCAGTACTTC CSVRTTGSSGEQYF
- TRBJ1-1 TRBV10-3 TRBD1 TGTGCCACCTCTCGACAGGGGGAGAACACTGAAGCTTTCTTT CATSRQGENTEAFF
- TRBJ2-7 TRBV2 - TGTGCCAGCAGTGAAGGTCTTAGCGGTACCTACGAGCAGTACTTC CASSEGLSGTYEQYF
once TRBJ2-5 TRBV11-3 TRBD2 TGTGCCAGCAGCTTACTCGGGAGGGGAGAGACCCAGTACTTC CASSLLGRGETQYF
- TRBJ2-7 TRBV5-1 - TGCGCCAGCAGCCCCCAGGGGCGGGGGTCCGAGCAGTACTTC CASSPQGRGSEQYF
- TRBJ2-7 TRBV19 TRBD1 TGTGCCAGTAGTGTTAGGGGGACAGTCGGGTCCGAGCAGTACTTC CASSVRGTVGSEQYF
- TRBJ1-4 TRBV6-6 - TGTGCCAGCCGTATCCCTCGTGAAAAACTGTTTTTT CASRIPREKLFF
- TRBJ2-5 TRBV5-1 TRBD1 TGCGCCAGCAGCCTGGGATTGACAGGGGGCGTGGAGACCCAGTACTTC CASSLGLTGGVETQYF
- TRBJ2-7 TRBV9 TRBD2 TGTGCCAGCAGCGTAGAACTAGCGGGAGAGCACGAGCAGTACTTC CASSVELAGEHEQYF
- TRBJ1-2 TRBV5-1 TRBD1 TGCGCCAGCAGCCCGACAGGGGATACTAACTATGGCTACACCTTC CASSPTGDTNYGYTF
- TRBJ2-7 TRBV30 - TGTGCCTGGAGCTGGCAGGCCTACGAGCAGTACTTC CAWSWQAYEQYF
- TRBJ1-1 TRBV6-1 - TGTGCCAGCAGTGAAGAAGGCCCCGGGACTGAAGCTTTCTTT CASSEEGPGTEAFF
- TRBJ2-5 TRBV11-2 - TGTGCCAGCAGCTATAGCCAAGAGACCCAGTACTTC CASSYSQETQYF
few TRBJ2-1 TRBV10-2 - TGCGCCAGCAGTACTGGCTACAATGAGCAGTTCTTC CASSTGYNEQFF
- TRBJ2-7 TRBV15 TRBD1 TGTGCCACCAGCAGAGCCGGACAGGTTAAGGAGCAGTACTTC CATSRAGQVKEQYF
- TRBJ2-4 TRBV7-3 TRBD1 TGTGCCAGCAGCCCACAGGGGACCAAAAACATTCAGTACTTC CASSPQGTKNIQYF
- TRBJ1-1 TRBV7-9 - TGTGCCAGCAGCCGATTAGAGTTTTCACAGACTAACGCGAACACTGAAGCTTTCTTT CASSRLEFSQTNANTEAFF
- TRBJ1-1 TRBV5-1 - TGCGCCAGCAGCTTCAAAGGGGACACTGAAGCTTTCTTT CASSFKGDTEAFF
- TRBJ2-7 TRBV4-1 - TGCGCCAGCAGCCTCAACTGGGCTAGCGTGGGTCGTCACGAGCAGTACTTC CASSLNWASVGRHEQYF
- TRBJ2-2 TRBV19 - TGTGCCAGTAGGTCGACAATTATCTCCAATGAGCTGTTTTTT CASRSTIISNELFF
- TRBJ2-5 TRBV27 TRBD2 TGTGCCAGCGGTAGCGGGTTGGGAGAGACCCAGTACTTC CASGSGLGETQYF
- TRBJ1-1 TRBV30 - TGTGCCTGGAAGACGGACTGGAGGGACACTGAAGCTTTCTTT CAWKTDWRDTEAFF
- TRBJ2-7 TRBV11-3 TRBD2 TGTGCCAGCAGCTTAGGGCCGGCTAGCGGGAGCGAGCAGTACTTC CASSLGPASGSEQYF
few TRBJ1-2 TRBV11-3 - TGTGCCAGCGCCTCGTCTTACAGATCTAACTATGGCTACACCTTC CASASSYRSNYGYTF
few TRBJ2-5 TRBV7-9 - TGTGCCAGCAGCTTAGTAGGGGTGGAGACCCAGTACTTC CASSLVGVETQYF